This T cell receptor (beta chain) was sequenced for a study of shared clonotypes between healthy human individuals (dated by TCRdb to the early 2020s). For context, the study as a whole: Two women and a few men aged 18 to 49 years were included in the cohort. For each donor, CD4 naive and CD4 memory were each run on three plates, CD8 naive on two plates, and CD8 memory on one plate. Blood TCR repertoires of roughly five healthy adults were deeply sequenced to estimate repertoire size and the extent of clonotype sharing between individuals. Libraries were prepared and TCR repertoires were sequenced by different laboratories using diverse techniques, in order to increase sequencing depth and limit assay-specific biases. Each donor's leukapheresis produced roughly between roughly 0.94 and 9.5 billion PBMCs.

The donors were healthy, HIV-negative adults who had no recently reported acute infections or vaccinations. Every donor was a Caucasian adult living in Nashville, Tennessee, USA. CD4+ T cells were enriched through magnetic negative selection, after which naive cells were positively selected on CD45RA and the remaining negative fraction served as the memory subset. After blood collection by leukapheresis, PBMCs were isolated using Ficoll-Histopaque density gradient centrifugation and then cryopreserved in the vapor phase of liquid nitrogen. Analytical flow cytometry was used to check the purity and quantity of every magnetically sorted T cell population. Genomic DNA was isolated from every sorted fraction and measured by UV absorbance on a Nanodrop 2000c. Using the deep immunoSEQ assay, multiplex PCR amplified TCR CDR3 regions from genomic DNA. Extracted genomic DNA from each cell subset was distributed evenly across all wells of several immunoSEQ 96-well plates, and each plate was treated as a replicate. For sorted subsets, approximately 200 ng of genomic DNA, equivalent to 25,000 to 35,000 T cell genomes, went into each replicate PCR. Purified libraries were quantified with a Qubit 3.0 fluorometer, sized on a Bioanalyzer 2100, and re-quantified with the KAPA Library Quantification kit. Every immunoSEQ 96-well plate was sequenced on a separate single-read 150-cycle Illumina NextSeq 550 flow cell. In the source study's methods: Because only junctional sequences without quality scores were contained in the immunoSEQ output, filtering matching that applied to full-length reads could not be performed. Sequences were annotated with PyIR, a Python wrapper for IgBLAST v1.9, and V/J genes and CDR3 were assigned using IMGT germline references. Reads were removed for weak V/J assignments (E-value above 1e-6), missing CDR3, stop codons, out-of-frame junctions, or ambiguous translated residues. V3J clonotypes were defined by identical inferred V gene, J gene, and CDR3 amino acid sequence. Percentage overlap between repertoires was calculated by dividing the number of shared unique clonotypes by the size of the smaller repertoire. Repertoire richness was assessed with RTK rarefaction, the Chao1 estimator, and Recon v2.1 estimates of unobserved clonotypes. For all TCRbeta clonotypes obtained by the gDNA method from a handful of donors, generation probabilities were computed with OLGA. TCRdb mirrors the immuneACCESS table, restricted to in-frame sequences. Some clones are absent from its copies; in checked studies, under half trace to an unresolved V gene, and the reason for the others is unknown. The V and J calls and clone size were taken over from that table, and D and trimming were inferred from the DNA. The sample table shows hundreds of thousands of clones, and about 96% are seen once. Under 0.06% of the sample comes from the top ten.

As concerns this clone: This receptor's antigen is unknown. Base qualities are missing; no much larger clone stands one base away.

On the study overall, not on this receptor specifically: Sharing across a few donors was observed for 4.5% to 6.5% of naive CD4, less than 4% of naive CD8, around 2.5% of memory CD4, and about 0.38% of memory CD8 clonotypes. Because the study included a small number of donors, the genetic and exposure-history diversity represented was limited. Sampling was restricted to blood, and TCR repertoires in tissue are likely to differ from TCR repertoires in blood. Compared with non-shared clonotypes, the clonotypes found in all four sorted-subset donors had higher generation probabilities. Even with the large sequencing depth, rarefaction of the sorted-subset datasets indicated that sequencing was incomplete. Pairwise subsampling led to the expectation that sequencing depth would affect the degree of clonotype sharing among donors. Estimated clonotype richness was generally larger for naive than for memory subsets.

The cysteine opens and the phenylalanine closes a CDR3 of 13 amino acids. Only the CDR3 part of the read is kept: 39 bases, read in frame from the first base. V is cut by 3 bases and J by 4 bases, and the space between the germline ends is 9 bases. CDR1 and CDR2, per the germline V gene (reference sequence), are MNHEY and SMNVEV. The chain couples TRBV27 to TRBJ1-2, with no confidently assigned D gene. Sequenced: naive CD4+ T cells sorted from blood. The cell subset or site label on this specimen signifies: CD45RA+ positively selected. This receptor was taken from a woman aged 30 to 39 in good health. The sequence in DNA is TGTGCCAGCAGTTTTAGTGGCGTCTATGGCTACACCTTC. It codes for CASSFSGVYGYTF.